This TCR beta chain was documented in a study of blood T cell repertoires in COVID-19. Across the whole study: Italy, Spain and the United States were the sources of the convalescent and acute COVID-19 samples. The analysed material was cDNA or gDNA that came from T cells, B-cell-depleted T cells, or PBMCs.

Original processing notes: It was from reference gene primer amplification that nucleated cell counts were estimated. Measured with immunoSEQ multiplex PCR; TCRdb has only the in-frame clones, and not every one. That table gives V, J and clone size, and the DNA gave D and trimming. The sample consists of around 700,000 clones, just under 90% of them appearing once. CDR3 length equals 15 residues. Trimming cost V 2 bases and J 7 bases; bases outside gene matches: 8. Germline V CDR1 and CDR2: LNHNV, YYDKDF (reference sequence). The TCR comes from a woman aged 18 to 35 with acute or convalescent COVID-19. Sequences were obtained from peripheral blood. V is TRBV15 and J is TRBJ1-2; 9 bases fit TRBD1. In DNA, the CDR3 is TGTGCCACCAGCAGATCACAGGGGGCCCTGCGTGGCTACACCTTC. Translation gives CATSRSQGALRGYTF.